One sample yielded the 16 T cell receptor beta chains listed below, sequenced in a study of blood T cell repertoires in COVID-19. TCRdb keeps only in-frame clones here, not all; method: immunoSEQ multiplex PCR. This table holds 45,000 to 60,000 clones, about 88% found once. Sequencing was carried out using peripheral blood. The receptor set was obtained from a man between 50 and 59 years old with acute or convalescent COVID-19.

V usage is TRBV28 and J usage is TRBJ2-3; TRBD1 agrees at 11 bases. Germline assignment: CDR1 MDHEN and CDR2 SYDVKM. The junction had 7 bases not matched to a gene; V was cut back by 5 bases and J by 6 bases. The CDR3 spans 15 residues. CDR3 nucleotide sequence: TGTGCCAGCAGTCCGACGGGACAGGGGGTGGATACGCAGTATTTT. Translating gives CASSPTGQGVDTQYF.

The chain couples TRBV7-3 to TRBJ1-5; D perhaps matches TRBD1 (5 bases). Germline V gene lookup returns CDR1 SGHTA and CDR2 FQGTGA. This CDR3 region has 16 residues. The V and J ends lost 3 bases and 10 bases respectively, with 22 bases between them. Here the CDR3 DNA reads TGTGCCAGCAGCTTGATGGGGGGGACCGGGATGGGACCCCAGCATTTT. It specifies CASSLMGGTGMGPQHF.

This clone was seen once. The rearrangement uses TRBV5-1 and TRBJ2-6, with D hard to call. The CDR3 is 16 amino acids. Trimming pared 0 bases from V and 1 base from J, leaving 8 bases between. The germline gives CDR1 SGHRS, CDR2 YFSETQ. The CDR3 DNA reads TGCGCCAGCAGCTTGGCCCCTACTTCTGGGGCCAACGTCCTGACTTTC. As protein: CASSLAPTSGANVLTF.

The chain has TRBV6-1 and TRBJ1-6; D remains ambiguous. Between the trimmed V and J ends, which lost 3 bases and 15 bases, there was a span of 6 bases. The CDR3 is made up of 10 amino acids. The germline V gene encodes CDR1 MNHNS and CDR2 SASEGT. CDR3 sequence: CASSDRGLHF. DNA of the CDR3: TGTGCCAGCAGTGACCGGGGCCTCCACTTT.

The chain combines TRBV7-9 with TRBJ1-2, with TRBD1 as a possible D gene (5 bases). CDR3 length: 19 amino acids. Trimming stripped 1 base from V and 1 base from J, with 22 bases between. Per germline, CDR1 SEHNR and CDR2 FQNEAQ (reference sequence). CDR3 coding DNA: TGTGCCAGCAGCTTAGTAGTCGGGCAGGGCCCAGACGGTAACTATGGCTACACCTTC. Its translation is CASSLVVGQGPDGNYGYTF.

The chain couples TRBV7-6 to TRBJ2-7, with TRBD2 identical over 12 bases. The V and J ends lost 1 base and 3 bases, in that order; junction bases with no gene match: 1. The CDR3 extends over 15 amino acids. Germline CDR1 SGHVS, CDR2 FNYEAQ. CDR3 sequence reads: CASSLGLAGDYEQYF. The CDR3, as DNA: TGTGCCAGCAGCTTAGGACTAGCGGGGGACTACGAGCAGTACTTC.

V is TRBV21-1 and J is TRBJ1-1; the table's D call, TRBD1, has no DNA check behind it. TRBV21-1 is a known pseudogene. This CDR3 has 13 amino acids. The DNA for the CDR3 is TGTGCCAGCAGCCTGCGGACAGGGGAGAGAGCTTTCTTT. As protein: CASSLRTGERAFF.

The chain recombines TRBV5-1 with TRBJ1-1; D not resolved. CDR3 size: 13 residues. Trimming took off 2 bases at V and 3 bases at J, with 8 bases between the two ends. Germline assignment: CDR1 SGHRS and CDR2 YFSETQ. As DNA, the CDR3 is TGCGCCAGCAGCTTCGCGGCGGACACTGAAGCTTTCTTT. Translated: CASSFAADTEAFF.

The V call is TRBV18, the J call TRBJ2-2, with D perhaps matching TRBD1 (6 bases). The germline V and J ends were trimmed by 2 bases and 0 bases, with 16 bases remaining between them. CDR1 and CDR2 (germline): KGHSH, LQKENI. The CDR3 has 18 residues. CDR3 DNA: TGTGCCAGCTCACCAACTTTCGGCGGACAGACGAACACCGGGGAGCTGTTTTTT. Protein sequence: CASSPTFGGQTNTGELFF.

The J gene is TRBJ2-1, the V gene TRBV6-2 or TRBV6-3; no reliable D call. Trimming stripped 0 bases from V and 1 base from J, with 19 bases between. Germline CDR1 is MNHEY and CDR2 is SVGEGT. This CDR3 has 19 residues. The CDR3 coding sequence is TGTGCCAGCAGTTACTCGATGTTTGTGACACGGCCTTCCTACAATGAGCAGTTCTTC. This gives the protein CASSYSMFVTRPSYNEQFF.

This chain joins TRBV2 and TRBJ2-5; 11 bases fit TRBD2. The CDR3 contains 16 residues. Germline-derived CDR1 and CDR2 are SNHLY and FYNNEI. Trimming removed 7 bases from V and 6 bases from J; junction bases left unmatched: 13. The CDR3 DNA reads TGTGCCAGCACCGACCGAGGTAGCGGGAGGGTAAAGACCCAGTACTTC. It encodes CASTDRGSGRVKTQYF.

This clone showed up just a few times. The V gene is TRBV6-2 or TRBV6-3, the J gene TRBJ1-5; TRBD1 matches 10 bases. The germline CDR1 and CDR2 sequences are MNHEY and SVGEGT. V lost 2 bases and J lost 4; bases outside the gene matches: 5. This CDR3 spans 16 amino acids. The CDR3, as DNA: TGTGCCAGCAGTTACCCTCCGGGACAGGGGAATCAGCCCCAGCATTTT. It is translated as CASSYPPGQGNQPQHF.

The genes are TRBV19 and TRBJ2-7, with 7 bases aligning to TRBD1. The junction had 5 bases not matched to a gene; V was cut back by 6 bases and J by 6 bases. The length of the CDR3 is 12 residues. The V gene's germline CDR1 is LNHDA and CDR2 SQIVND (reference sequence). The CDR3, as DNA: TGTGCCAGTAGCCCGGGGACAGTCGAGCAGTACTTC. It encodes CASSPGTVEQYF.

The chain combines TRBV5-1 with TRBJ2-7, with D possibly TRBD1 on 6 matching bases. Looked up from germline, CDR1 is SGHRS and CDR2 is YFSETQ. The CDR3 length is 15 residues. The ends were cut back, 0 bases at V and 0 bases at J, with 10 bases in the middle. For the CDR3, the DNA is TGCGCCAGCAGCTTGGGGACAGCCCTCTCCTACGAGCAGTACTTC. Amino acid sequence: CASSLGTALSYEQYF.

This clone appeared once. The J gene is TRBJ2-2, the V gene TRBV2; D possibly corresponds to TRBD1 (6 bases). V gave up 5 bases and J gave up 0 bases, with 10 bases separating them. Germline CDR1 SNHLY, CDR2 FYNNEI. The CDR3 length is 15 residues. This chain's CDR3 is CASSWDISNTGELFF. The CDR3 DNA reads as TGTGCCAGCAGTTGGGACATTTCGAACACCGGGGAGCTGTTTTTT.

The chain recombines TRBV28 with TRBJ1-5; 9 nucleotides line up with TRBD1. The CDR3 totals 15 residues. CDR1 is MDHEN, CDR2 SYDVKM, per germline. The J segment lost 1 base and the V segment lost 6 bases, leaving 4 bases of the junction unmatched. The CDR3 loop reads CASRQTGGSNQPQHF. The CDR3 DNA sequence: TGTGCCAGCAGACAGACAGGGGGAAGCAATCAGCCCCAGCATTTT.